This TCR beta chain was obtained from a study of CD8 T cells in Susac syndrome. Random hexamers were used to reverse transcribe an amount of roughly 0.5 to 1 ug RNA. Coverage of TCR beta CDR3 amplification by immunoSEQ multiplex PCR extended to 54 Vbeta and 13 Jbeta. TCRdb re-derived calls from the immunoSEQ multiplex PCR reads in MiXCR, one entry per CDR3 protein. The table shows about 180,000 distinct CDR3 sequences, with around 95% occurring only once. The specimen sequenced was CD4+ T cells from PBMCs. The sequence came from a human donor with multiple sclerosis.

DNA for the CDR3: TGTGCCAGCAGCCAGTCCCGGAGCTCCTACAATGAGCAGTTCTTC. Translating it yields CASSQSRSSYNEQFF. V gene TRBV7-9 combines with J gene TRBJ2-1; D remains ambiguous. This CDR3 has 15 residues. Germline values: CDR1 SEHNR, CDR2 FQNEAQ (reference sequence). V was shortened by 5 bases and J by 0 bases, with 11 bases between the two germline ends.